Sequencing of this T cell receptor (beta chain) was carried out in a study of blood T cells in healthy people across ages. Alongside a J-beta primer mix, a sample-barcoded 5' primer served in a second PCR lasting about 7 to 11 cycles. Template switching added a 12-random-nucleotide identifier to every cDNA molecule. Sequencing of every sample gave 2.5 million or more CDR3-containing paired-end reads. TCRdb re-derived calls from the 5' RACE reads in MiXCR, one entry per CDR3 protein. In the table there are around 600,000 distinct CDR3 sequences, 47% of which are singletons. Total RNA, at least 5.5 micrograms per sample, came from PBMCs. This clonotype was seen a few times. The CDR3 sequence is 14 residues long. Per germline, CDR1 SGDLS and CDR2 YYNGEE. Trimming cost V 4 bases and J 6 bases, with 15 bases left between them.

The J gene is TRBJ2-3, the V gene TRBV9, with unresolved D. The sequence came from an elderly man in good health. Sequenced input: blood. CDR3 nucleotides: TGTGCCAGCAGCCCGGTTCGGTTTTCGGATACGCAGTATTTT. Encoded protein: CASSPVRFSDTQYF.